This paragraph covers one T cell receptor beta chain sequence. This record comes from a study of CD8+CD57+ T cells in acquired aplastic anemia. Across the whole study: When averaged, DNA from sorted CD4+ and CD8+ cells came to about 3 ug.

Genomic DNA, the template, was used for profiling of the TCR beta VDJ and CDR3. TCRdb processed the reads anew with MiXCR; each CDR3 protein has one entry. The sample has around 150,000 distinct CDR3 sequences, approximately 40% seen once. The TCR comes from a human donor in good health. The sample consisted of sorted CD4+, CD8+, or CD8+CD57+ T cells (not recorded which) from PBMCs.

CDR3 loop: CASSPPRGRFNEQFF. CDR3 sequence (DNA): TGTGCCAGCAGTCCCCCCCGGGGGCGTTTCAATGAGCAGTTCTTC. The chain couples TRBV2 to TRBJ2-1; possibly TRBD1 or TRBD2 for D (6 bases each). Trimming took off 5 bases at V and 6 bases at J, with 17 bases between the two ends. The CDR3 has 15 residues. Germline lookup yields CDR1 SNHLY and CDR2 FYNNEI.